Following are 10 T cell receptor beta chains from one sample sequenced in a study of blood T cell repertoires in COVID-19 (dated by TCRdb to 2020 to 2022). Library preparation used the immunoSEQ multiplex PCR assay. Entries here come from immuneACCESS through TCRdb and include only in-frame sequences with V and J called. Some clones fail to appear in such tables; in the studies checked, an unresolved V gene covers under half of the shortfall, and the cause of the remainder is unknown. This sample gives about 240,000 clones in total; about 80% of them show up just once. The ten most abundant clones make up more than 2.5% of the sample. The sequenced sample consisted of peripheral blood. All receptors come from a woman older than 75 with acute or convalescent COVID-19.

This clone was recorded a few times. The genes are TRBV27 and TRBJ2-3, with TRBD2 matching over 8 bases. This CDR3 has 15 amino acids. Trimming removed 10 bases from V and 0 bases from J; junction bases left unmatched: 9. The germline V gene has CDR1 MNHEY and CDR2 SMNVEV (reference sequence). CDR3: CATQIRGGSTDTQYF. The CDR3 bases are TGTGCCACCCAGATACGGGGGGGTAGCACAGATACGCAGTATTTT.

This clone has a handful of counts. The chain has TRBV7-2 and TRBJ2-3, with 8 nucleotides matching TRBD2. The CDR3 length is 16 residues. V trimming: 1 base; J trimming: 8 bases; junction bases outside the gene matches: 11. Looked up from germline, CDR1 is SGHTA and CDR2 is FQGNSA. The CDR3 DNA sequence: TGTGCCAGCAGCTTAGTTAGCCGGGGCGGGGGGCCTACGCAGTATTTT. Translating gives CASSLVSRGGGPTQYF.

This chain joins TRBV4-1 and TRBJ2-1; D remains ambiguous. With 4 bases removed from V and 7 bases from J, the gap between germline ends came to 11 bases. Germline-derived CDR1 and CDR2 are MGHRA and YSYEKL. The CDR3 contains 13 residues. DNA for the CDR3: TGCGCCAGCAGCCCCCCCTCGCGGAATGAGCAGTTCTTC. Amino acids: CASSPPSRNEQFF.

The table lists this clone with a few counts. This chain uses TRBV7-2 with TRBJ1-2; 7 bases match TRBD1. Germline V CDR1 and CDR2: SGHTA, FQGNSA. The CDR3 spans 13 residues. V was pared by 2 bases and J by 13 bases, with 10 bases of the junction left unmatched. The CDR3, as DNA: TGTGCCAGCAGCTTAACTCGAAATTCAGGGGGCACCTTC. Encoded protein: CASSLTRNSGGTF.

The chain carries TRBV9 and TRBJ1-5; no clear D gene. The length of the CDR3 is 15 residues. Trimming cost V 0 bases and J 4 bases, with 11 bases left between them. From germline, CDR1 is SGDLS and CDR2 YYNGEE. The CDR3 reads CASSVGALLNQPQHF. The CDR3 DNA reads as TGTGCCAGCAGCGTAGGAGCACTTTTAAATCAGCCCCAGCATTTT. The full variable domain, its missing parts supplied by reference TRBV9 and TRBJ1-5, is DSGVTQTPKHLITATGQRVTLRCSPRSGDLSVYWYQQSLDQGLQFLIQYYNGEERAKGNILERFSAQQFPDLHSELNLSSLELGDSALYFCASSVGALLNQPQHFGDGTRLSIL.

Regarding this clone: Other DNA sequences of this sample code for an identical CDR3. The V call is TRBV7-2, the J call TRBJ2-3, with no clear D. V was cut by 1 base and J by 1 base, with 6 bases left in between. CDR3 size: 14 residues. Looked up from germline, CDR1 is SGHTA and CDR2 is FQGNSA. CDR3 in amino acids: CASSLGSGTDTQYF. The CDR3 DNA sequence: TGTGCCAGCAGCTTAGGGAGTGGCACAGATACGCAGTATTTT.

The chain couples TRBV20-1 to TRBJ2-7; 7 bases map to TRBD2. After removal of 3 bases from V and 1 base from J, the junction contained 6 bases not matched to a gene. In germline, CDR1 is DFQATT, CDR2 SNEGSKA (reference sequence). The CDR3 has 14 residues. CDR3 protein: CSASPAGASYEQYF. The CDR3 region has the DNA TGCAGTGCTAGTCCCGCGGGAGCGTCCTACGAGCAGTACTTC.

V is TRBV3-1 (or the pseudogene TRBV3-2) and J is TRBJ2-7; 8 bases map to TRBD2. Germline values: CDR1 LGHDT, CDR2 YNNKEL (reference sequence). The trim removed 1 base at V and 7 bases at J, leaving 12 bases unmatched. The CDR3 spans 16 residues. The CDR3 here is CASSQAGSGGPGEQYF. The CDR3 coding sequence is TGTGCCAGCAGCCAAGCAGGTTCGGGAGGGCCGGGGGAGCAGTACTTC.

This clone has just a few counts. CDR3 loop: CASSPLGDSSYNEQFF. The CDR3 nucleotides read TGTGCCAGCTCACCACTAGGAGATAGCTCCTACAATGAGCAGTTCTTC. The chain joins TRBV18 to TRBJ2-1; D not certain. The CDR3 has 16 amino acids. From germline, CDR1 is KGHSH and CDR2 LQKENI. V lost 1 base, J lost 0 bases, and 10 bases lay in between. Complete variable domain (other parts from reference TRBV18 and TRBJ2-1): NAGVMQNPRHLVRRRGQEARLRCSPMKGHSHVYWYRQLPEEGLKFMVYLQKENIIDESGMPKERFSAEFPKEGPSILRIQQVVRGDSAAYFCASSPLGDSSYNEQFFGPGTRLTVL.

The chain carries TRBV5-4 and TRBJ2-5, with 8 bases identical to TRBD1. Germline assignment: CDR1 SGHNT and CDR2 YYREEE (reference sequence). Germline trimming cut 0 bases from V and 5 bases from J; bases unmatched to any gene: 9. The CDR3 consists of 16 residues. The CDR3 nucleotides read TGTGCCAGCAGCTTGGCCGGGCAGGGGGCGAGGGAGACCCAGTACTTC. This sequence encodes CASSLAGQGARETQYF. Full variable domain (missing parts from reference TRBV5-4 and TRBJ2-5): ETGVTQSPTHLIKTRGQQVTLRCSSQSGHNTVSWYQQALGQGPQFIFQYYREEENGRGNFPPRFSGLQFPNYSSELNVNALELDDSALYLCASSLAGQGARETQYFGPGTRLLVL.